This entry describes one TCR beta chain. Trimming cost V 5 bases and J 3 bases; bases outside gene matches: 18. Germline V gene lookup returns CDR1 SGDLS and CDR2 YYNGEE. The CDR3 loop spans 18 amino acids. The data were taken from a study of blood T cell repertoires in COVID-19. For the study at large: Italy, Spain and the United States were the sources of the convalescent and acute COVID-19 samples.

In the study's own analysis: Reference gene primer amplification yielded estimated nucleated cell counts. Profiled with immunoSEQ multiplex PCR; TCRdb holds only in-frame clones, not every one. The DNA gave D and trimming, while V, J and clone size come from that table. The sample records more than 250,000 clones, roughly 87% being singletons. The rearrangement joins TRBV9 to TRBJ2-5, with 8 bases that match TRBD2. Sequencing used peripheral blood. This clonotype was obtained from a human donor in a cohort sampled during active COVID-19. The CDR3 region has the DNA TGTGCCAGCAGTCCCGGGACTAGAGTTAAGAAGGGGGAAGAGACCCAGTACTTC. It is translated as CASSPGTRVKKGEETQYF.